This is a list of T cell receptor beta chains from one sample in a study of PD-1 blockade in classical Hodgkin lymphoma. Clones were sequenced by immunoSEQ multiplex PCR, and TCRdb holds only the in-frame ones, with some missing. The data contain about 16,000 clones, around 81% of them singletons. The material was CD4+ T cells from blood, obtained at baseline. Source of these receptors: a human donor with classical Hodgkin lymphoma. CDR3s include the opening cysteine and the closing phenylalanine or tryptophan. D genes are given only for firm matches. Expanded clones get a size class; other rows say once, few or many, or leave the size out.

v_call: TRBV2
d_call: TRBD1
j_call: TRBJ2-2
clone_size: once
cdr3_aa: CASGEDRLTPGELFF
cdr3_nt: TGTGCCAGCGGTGAGGACAGGCTCACACCCGGGGAGCTGTTTTTT

v_call: TRBV27
d_call: NA
j_call: TRBJ2-3
clone_size: NA
cdr3_aa: CASSPRGASTDTQYF
cdr3_nt: TGTGCCAGCAGTCCCAGAGGCGCTAGCACAGATACGCAGTATTTT

v_call: TRBV10-3
d_call: TRBD1
j_call: TRBJ2-6
clone_size: NA
cdr3_aa: CATLDRELSGANVLTF
cdr3_nt: TGTGCCACGTTGGACAGGGAGCTAAGTGGGGCCAACGTCCTGACTTTC

v_call: TRBV20-1
d_call: NA
j_call: TRBJ2-7
clone_size: NA
cdr3_aa: CSARRQYEQYF
cdr3_nt: TGCAGTGCTAGAAGACAGTACGAGCAGTACTTC

v_call: TRBV28
d_call: NA
j_call: TRBJ1-1
clone_size: NA
cdr3_aa: CASGPTEAFF
cdr3_nt: TGTGCCAGCGGTCCTACTGAAGCTTTCTTT

v_call: TRBV27
d_call: NA
j_call: TRBJ2-7
clone_size: NA
cdr3_aa: CASSLRPTEAYEQYF
cdr3_nt: TGTGCCAGCAGCCTACGTCCTACAGAGGCCTACGAGCAGTACTTC

v_call: TRBV7-6
d_call: NA
j_call: TRBJ2-5
clone_size: NA
cdr3_aa: CASSLEPRGTQYF
cdr3_nt: TGTGCCAGCAGCTTAGAGCCTAGGGGGACCCAGTACTTC

v_call: TRBV28
d_call: NA
j_call: TRBJ1-6
clone_size: NA
cdr3_aa: CASSFRGLVGSPLHF
cdr3_nt: TGTGCCAGCAGTTTTAGGGGCCTAGTGGGGTCACCCCTCCACTTT

v_call: TRBV7-8
d_call: TRBD2
j_call: TRBJ2-7
clone_size: few
cdr3_aa: CASSLVFRGGSGGLSSYEQYF
cdr3_nt: TGTGCCAGCAGCTTAGTTTTTAGGGGCGGTAGCGGGGGGCTCTCATCCTACGAGCAGTACTTC

v_call: TRBV7-9
d_call: NA
j_call: TRBJ1-6
clone_size: NA
cdr3_aa: CASSLGIINSPLHF
cdr3_nt: TGTGCCAGCAGCTTAGGAATCATCAATTCACCCCTCCACTTT

v_call: TRBV7-6
d_call: NA
j_call: TRBJ2-1
clone_size: NA
cdr3_aa: CASSLWPSTYNEQFF
cdr3_nt: TGTGCCAGCAGCTTATGGCCTAGCACATACAATGAGCAGTTCTTC

v_call: TRBV11-1
d_call: NA
j_call: TRBJ2-2
clone_size: NA
cdr3_aa: CASTRGSLNTGELFF
cdr3_nt: TGTGCCAGCACCCGAGGGTCGCTGAACACCGGGGAGCTGTTTTTT

v_call: TRBV5-8
d_call: TRBD1
j_call: TRBJ1-5
clone_size: once
cdr3_aa: CASSPAGTGNQPQHF
cdr3_nt: TGTGCCAGCAGCCCCGCCGGGACAGGGAATCAGCCCCAGCATTTT

v_call: TRBV10-3
d_call: TRBD1
j_call: TRBJ2-5
clone_size: NA
cdr3_aa: CAIKSGQRETQYF
cdr3_nt: TGTGCCATCAAGTCGGGACAGCGAGAGACCCAGTACTTC

v_call: TRBV11-2
d_call: TRBD1
j_call: TRBJ2-7
clone_size: NA
cdr3_aa: CASSFLGQFGLEQYF
cdr3_nt: TGTGCCAGCAGCTTCTTGGGACAGTTTGGACTCGAGCAGTACTTC

v_call: TRBV10-2
d_call: NA
j_call: TRBJ1-4
clone_size: NA
cdr3_aa: CASSRDRNEKLFF
cdr3_nt: TGCGCCAGCAGTCGCGACAGAAATGAAAAACTGTTTTTT

v_call: TRBV6-5
d_call: NA
j_call: TRBJ1-2
clone_size: NA
cdr3_aa: CASSSPRSPGGYTF
cdr3_nt: TGTGCCAGCAGTTCCCCGAGATCCCCGGGTGGCTACACCTTC

v_call: TRBV18
d_call: NA
j_call: TRBJ2-7
clone_size: NA
cdr3_aa: CASSPLQGSSYEQYF
cdr3_nt: TGTGCCAGCTCACCACTCCAGGGGTCGTCCTACGAGCAGTACTTC

v_call: TRBV6-1
d_call: NA
j_call: TRBJ2-7
clone_size: NA
cdr3_aa: CASSEFNSAGTTYEQYF
cdr3_nt: TGTGCCAGCAGTGAATTCAACTCGGCGGGGACAACCTACGAGCAGTACTTC

v_call: TRBV7-2
d_call: TRBD2
j_call: TRBJ2-3
clone_size: once
cdr3_aa: CASSLLPSGATDTQYF
cdr3_nt: TGTGCCAGCAGCTTATTGCCTAGCGGGGCCACAGATACGCAGTATTTT

v_call: TRBV9
d_call: NA
j_call: TRBJ2-5
clone_size: few
cdr3_aa: CASSVVGSGETQYF
cdr3_nt: TGTGCCAGCAGCGTAGTAGGGTCGGGGGAGACCCAGTACTTC

v_call: TRBV18
d_call: NA
j_call: TRBJ1-4
clone_size: NA
cdr3_aa: CASYGQLNEKLFF
cdr3_nt: TGTGCCAGCTATGGACAGCTTAATGAAAAACTGTTTTTT

v_call: TRBV5-1
d_call: NA
j_call: TRBJ2-5
clone_size: NA
cdr3_aa: CASSFGGQETQYF
cdr3_nt: TGCGCCAGCAGTTTCGGGGGCCAAGAGACCCAGTACTTC

v_call: TRBV5-1
d_call: TRBD1
j_call: TRBJ2-2
clone_size: NA
cdr3_aa: CASSPTGLDTGELFF
cdr3_nt: TGCGCCAGCAGCCCGACAGGGTTGGACACCGGGGAGCTGTTTTTT